One sample yielded the 16 T cell receptor beta chains listed below, sequenced in a study of blood T cell repertoires in COVID-19. This table comes from immunoSEQ multiplex PCR, and its TCRdb copy is limited to in-frame clones, with some not included. The sample has fewer than 55,000 clones, about 83% seen once; the top ten hold approximately 2.1%. The source material was peripheral blood. The source of these receptors is a woman aged 55-69 years with acute or convalescent COVID-19.

This clone has a single count. The chain couples TRBV6-1 to TRBJ1-2; TRBD1 matches at 8 bases. The CDR3 covers 17 residues. Germline CDR1 and CDR2: MNHNS and SASEGT. J lost 6 bases, V lost 4 bases, and 16 bases had no gene match. This chain's CDR3 is CASSGQGQGARFDGYTF. The CDR3 bases are TGTGCCAGCAGTGGTCAGGGGCAGGGGGCGCGGTTCGATGGCTACACCTTC.

This chain connects TRBV3-1 (or the pseudogene TRBV3-2) to TRBJ1-2; no firm D call. Germline V gene data show CDR1 as LGHDT and CDR2 as YNNKEL (reference sequence). The CDR3 consists of 15 residues. The V gene lost 0 bases and the J gene lost 8 bases, with 16 bases spanning the gap. The CDR3: CASSQDSRSSRGYTF. CDR3 DNA: TGTGCCAGCAGCCAAGATTCTAGGAGTTCCCGGGGCTACACCTTC.

The CDR3 reads CASSDTRGDEKLFF. The CDR3 DNA reads TGTGCCAGCAGTGATACCAGGGGTGATGAAAAACTGTTTTTT. This chain uses TRBV25-1 with TRBJ1-4; a possible D gene is TRBD1 (6 bases). The germline V gene encodes CDR1 MGHDK and CDR2 SYGVNS. The CDR3 spans 14 residues. Trimming pared 3 bases from V and 6 bases from J, leaving 11 bases between.

This clone occurred once. The rearrangement uses TRBV4-2 and TRBJ1-4; TRBD1 matches 10 bases. V gave up 0 bases and J gave up 7 bases; unmatched junction bases: 2. In germline, CDR1 is LGHNA, CDR2 YNFKEQ. This CDR3 is 15 amino acids long. DNA for the CDR3: TGTGCCAGCAGCCAAGAGGGACAGGGGAGTGAAAAACTGTTTTTT. The encoded protein is CASSQEGQGSEKLFF.

The V and J genes are TRBV3-1 (or the pseudogene TRBV3-2) and TRBJ2-4; 7 nucleotides agree with TRBD1. This CDR3 has 17 amino acids. The trim removed 4 bases at V and 0 bases at J, leaving 9 bases unmatched. Germline CDR1 is LGHDT and CDR2 is YNNKEL (reference sequence). The CDR3 DNA is TGTGCCAGCAGCCTCTCGGGGACAGACTTAGCCAAAAACATTCAGTACTTC. This sequence encodes CASSLSGTDLAKNIQYF.

The chain combines TRBV5-1 with TRBJ1-5; D ambiguous. The germline V gene has CDR1 SGHRS and CDR2 YFSETQ. V lost 0 bases and J 0 bases, leaving 7 bases between the germline ends. This CDR3 is 15 amino acids long. This chain's CDR3 is CASSLDSSSNQPQHF. The CDR3 DNA reads TGCGCCAGCAGCTTGGACAGTTCTAGCAATCAGCCCCAGCATTTT.

Only one count was recorded for this clone. The chain couples TRBV7-2 to TRBJ2-2, with TRBD2 identical over 9 bases. The CDR3 sequence is 14 residues long. Losses at the gene ends were 7 bases for V and 4 bases for J; bases not matched to a gene: 4. From germline, CDR1 is SGHTA and CDR2 FQGNSA. CDR3 DNA sequence: TGTGCCAGCAAACCAGCGGGAGGCACCGGGGAGCTGTTTTTT. This gives the protein CASKPAGGTGELFF.

The genes are TRBV7-9 and TRBJ2-3; TRBD2 matches at 12 bases. With 5 bases clipped from V and 2 bases from J, the junction kept 5 bases outside the gene matches. CDR1 and CDR2 from the germline V gene are SEHNR and FQNEAQ (reference sequence). The CDR3 totals 16 residues. The CDR3: CASSLTSGRITDTQYF. CDR3 nucleotides: TGTGCCAGCAGCCTGACTAGCGGGAGAATCACAGATACGCAGTATTTT.

The chain recombines TRBV19 with TRBJ1-1, with 8 bases identical to TRBD1. CDR1 and CDR2 from the germline V gene are LNHDA and SQIVND (reference sequence). The CDR3 length is 15 residues. V dropped 7 bases and J dropped 3; count of bases not matched to a gene: 10. This CDR3 is CASTSRTGRDTEAFF. Written as DNA, the CDR3 is TGTGCCAGTACCTCCCGGACAGGGAGGGACACTGAAGCTTTCTTT.

Here the CDR3 reads CASSPGSRRSNQPQHF. The DNA of the CDR3 is TGTGCCAGCAGCCCCGGATCGCGGAGAAGCAATCAGCCCCAGCATTTT. The J gene is TRBJ1-5, the V gene TRBV11-2, with D uncertain. The CDR3 consists of 16 residues. Germline values: CDR1 SGHAT, CDR2 FQNNGV. V shed 5 bases and J shed 1 base, with 15 bases lying between them. The whole variable domain, filled in from reference TRBV11-2 and TRBJ1-5, reads EAGVAQSPRYKIIEKRQSVAFWCNPISGHATLYWYQQILGQGPKLLIQFQNNGVVDDSQLPKDRFSAERLKGVDSTLKIQPAKLEDSAVYLCASSPGSRRSNQPQHFGDGTRLSIL.

The CDR3 is CASTRSDSNSYEQYF. For the CDR3, the DNA is TGTGCCAGCACCCGAAGTGACAGCAACTCCTACGAGCAGTACTTC. The chain carries TRBV6-5 and TRBJ2-7, with a possible D match to TRBD1 (5 bases). CDR1 MNHEY and CDR2 SVGAGI come from the germline V gene. The V end lost 7 bases, the J end lost 0 bases, and 16 bases lay between the germline ends. The CDR3 covers 15 residues.

The rearrangement uses TRBV6-5 and TRBJ2-1; TRBD2 matches 11 bases. Germline V gene data show CDR1 as MNHEY and CDR2 as SVGAGI. The CDR3 extends over 16 amino acids. The trim removed 0 bases at V and 7 bases at J, leaving 5 bases unmatched. The DNA of the CDR3 is TGTGCCAGCAGTTACTCGGTAGCGGGAGGGCAGAATGAGCAGTTCTTC. Its protein is CASSYSVAGGQNEQFF.

The rearrangement joins TRBV4-2 to TRBJ2-3; 10 bases are a match to TRBD2. The CDR3 length is 17 residues. The germline CDR1 and CDR2 sequences are LGHNA and YNFKEQ. The ends lost 4 bases at V and 4 bases at J; junction bases unmatched: 11. This CDR3 reads CASSLKGSGGTADTQYF. DNA of the CDR3: TGTGCCAGCAGCCTTAAAGGTAGCGGGGGGACGGCAGATACGCAGTATTTT.

A remark on this clone: Its ends do not fully match the called genes, so a read error is possible. V is TRBV7-9 and J is TRBJ2-3; TRBD1 is a possible D gene (8 bases). This CDR3 contains 19 residues. Germline-derived CDR1 and CDR2 are SEHNR and FQNEAQ (reference sequence). CDR3 protein: CASSLEVAGRTGGDNSAIF. In DNA form, the CDR3 reads TGTGCCAGCAGCTTAGAGGTGGCCGGGCGAACAGGGGGGGACAATTCGGCCATTTTT.

The rearrangement joins TRBV4-2 to TRBJ1-1; tentatively, D is TRBD1 (6 bases). This CDR3 has 15 residues. Trimming cost V 3 bases and J 0 bases, with 11 bases left between them. CDR1 is LGHNA and CDR2 is YNFKEQ in the germline V gene. The CDR3 DNA sequence: TGTGCCAGCAGCCAGGGGGGGGGCATGAACACTGAAGCTTTCTTT. This translates into CASSQGGGMNTEAFF.

DNA of the CDR3: TGTGCCAGCAGCCCCGGACTAGCGGGGGGGCCGCCGAACACCGGGGAGCTGTTTTTT. It yields the protein CASSPGLAGGPPNTGELFF. The J gene is TRBJ2-2, the V gene TRBV5-5; TRBD2 matches at 15 bases. CDR3 length equals 19 residues. The ends lost 4 bases at V and 0 bases at J; junction bases unmatched: 7. CDR1 is SGHKS, CDR2 YYEKEE, per germline (reference sequence).